The entry that follows covers one T cell receptor (beta chain) sequence. V was trimmed by 4 bases and J by 0 bases, leaving 11 bases between them. This CDR3 contains 15 residues. Germline CDR1 and CDR2: SGHDT and YYEEEE. This record comes from a study of blood T cell repertoires in COVID-19. Across the study: From the United States, Italy and Spain came samples of acute and convalescent COVID-19. The analysed material was cDNA or gDNA that came from T cells, B-cell-depleted T cells, or PBMCs.

The assay was immunoSEQ multiplex PCR, and TCRdb's table has in-frame clones only and misses some. The data show a few hundred thousand clones, roughly 80% seen once. The sequencing sample was made of peripheral blood. The J gene is TRBJ1-3, the V gene TRBV5-6; no firm D call. The sequence was obtained from a woman between 18 and 29 years old with acute or convalescent COVID-19. CDR3 DNA: TGTGCCAGCAGCCGCACATCTTTCTCTGGAAACACCATATATTTT. This translates into CASSRTSFSGNTIYF. Filled out from reference TRBV5-6 and TRBJ1-3, the complete variable domain reads DAGVTQSPTHLIKTRGQQVTLRCSPKSGHDTVSWYQQALGQGPQFIFQYYEEEERQRGNFPDRFSGHQFPNYSSELNVNALLLGDSALYLCASSRTSFSGNTIYFGEGSWLTVV.